These T cell receptor beta chains were read from a single sample in a study of beta chain features in type 1 diabetes. Data came from immunoSEQ multiplex PCR; TCRdb stores just in-frame clones and leaves some out. The data hold about 900,000 clones, with 17% observed a single time. Sample: naive CD4+ T cells from blood. The source is a woman aged 18-35 years in good health. CDR3s include the opening cysteine and the closing phenylalanine or tryptophan. A D gene is named only where the DNA matches it firmly. Clone size is not always given. Where it is, it says once, few, many or a class for expanded clones.

J gene	clone size	V gene	D gene	CDR3 DNA	CDR3 protein
TRBJ1-2	few	TRBV28	.	TGTGCCAGCAGATCAGGTGGGACCGCTAACTATGGCTACACCTTC	CASRSGGTANYGYTF
TRBJ2-2	.	TRBV14	.	TGTGCCAGCAGCCAAGACCGACAATGGTACACCGGGGAGCTGTTTTTT	CASSQDRQWYTGELFF
TRBJ2-7	few	TRBV2	.	TGTGCCAGCAGTCAGACTCACGAGCAGTACTTC	CASSQTHEQYF
TRBJ1-3	.	TRBV9	.	TGTGCCAGCAGCGGTCTCGCCGGGATCTCTGGAAACACCATATATTTT	CASSGLAGISGNTIYF
TRBJ1-2	few	TRBV19	.	TGTGCCAGTAGTATAGTTGGGGGCATCTATGGCTACACCTTC	CASSIVGGIYGYTF
TRBJ1-3	.	TRBV4-3	.	TGCGCCAGCAGCCAAAGCCCTGGGCAGTCTGGAAACACCATATATTTT	CASSQSPGQSGNTIYF
TRBJ2-1	few	TRBV19	.	TGTGCCAGTAGTATCCGAGGCTCCTACAATGAGCAGTTCTTC	CASSIRGSYNEQFF
TRBJ2-2	.	TRBV5-1	.	TGCGCCAGCAGCCCCACCCAGGGGTATGACACCGGGGAGCTGTTTTTT	CASSPTQGYDTGELFF
TRBJ1-2	few	TRBV7-9	.	TGTGCCAGCAGCTATGTTGCCCAACGGGTATCGGGGGGCTACACCTTC	CASSYVAQRVSGGYTF
TRBJ2-1	.	TRBV7-9	TRBD2	TGTGCCAGCAGCTCCCCCCCGACTAGCATCCTTGGTAATGAGCAGTTCTTC	CASSSPPTSILGNEQFF
TRBJ2-2	few	TRBV29-1	.	TGCAGCGTCATTATAGGACTATCTAACACCGGGGAGCTGTTTTTT	CSVIIGLSNTGELFF
TRBJ2-3	few	TRBV9	TRBD2	TGTGCCAGCAGCGTACGCGGGAGGCCCCTCGGTACAGATACGCAGTATTTT	CASSVRGRPLGTDTQYF
TRBJ2-7	few	TRBV5-4	TRBD2	TGTGCCAGCAGCTCTAATGCGGGACTAGCGGGAGACTACGAGCAGTACTTC	CASSSNAGLAGDYEQYF
TRBJ2-4	.	TRBV11-2	.	TGTGCCAGCAGCTTAGCCCCTACTATGGGGCAGGGAAACATTCAGTACTTC	CASSLAPTMGQGNIQYF
TRBJ2-2	few	TRBV7-9	TRBD2	TGTGCCAGCAGCTTTGAGCGGGAGTTGGGCACCGGGGAGCTGTTTTTT	CASSFERELGTGELFF
TRBJ1-1	.	TRBV29-1	TRBD1	TGCAGCGTCGTTAGCCGGGACAGCGGAACTGAAGCTTTCTTT	CSVVSRDSGTEAFF
TRBJ2-1	.	TRBV4-2	TRBD2	TGTGCCAGCAGCCAAGTAGGAAGACTAGCGGGAGGAGGCAATGAGCAGTTCTTC	CASSQVGRLAGGGNEQFF
TRBJ1-2	.	TRBV5-6	.	TGTGCCAGCAGCTTGTTCGGGCAGACTGCTGAAGGCTATGGCTACACCTTC	CASSLFGQTAEGYGYTF
TRBJ2-5	.	TRBV11-2	.	TGTGCCAGCAGCTATGGATCCGGGGTCCGGCTCGCGACCGACTTC	CASSYGSGVRLATDF
TRBJ1-5	few	TRBV19	TRBD1	TGTGCCAGTTCGTCCGGGACAGGGTTTCAGCCCCAGCATTTT	CASSSGTGFQPQHF
TRBJ1-1	.	TRBV7-2	.	TGTGCCAGCAGCCTAAACAGGAACACTGAAGCTTTCTTT	CASSLNRNTEAFF
TRBJ2-2	.	TRBV5-5	.	TGTGCCAGCAGCTTCTATCTCGGGGAGCTGTTTTTT	CASSFYLGELFF
TRBJ1-3	.	TRBV7-2	TRBD1	TGTGCCAGCAGCTTGGTCGGGCAGGGGGCAGGTGGAAACACCATATATTTT	CASSLVGQGAGGNTIYF
TRBJ2-7	few	TRBV29-1	.	TGCAGCGTTGTATTTAGTGACGAGCAGTACTTC	CSVVFSDEQYF
TRBJ2-5	.	TRBV6-5	TRBD1	TGTGCCAGCAGTCTCACAGGGGCTGGGCAAGAGACCCAGTACTTC	CASSLTGAGQETQYF
TRBJ2-3	once	TRBV18	.	TGTGCCAGCTCAGAGCGCCAGGGTTTGGGTACAGATACGCAGTATTTT	CASSERQGLGTDTQYF
TRBJ1-2	.	TRBV5-5	.	TGTGCCAGCAGCCAAAGCGTAAACCCTCGGGACATCCCACGGCTTGGCTACACCTTC	CASSQSVNPRDIPRLGYTF
TRBJ1-1	few	TRBV5-6	TRBD1	TGTGCCAGCAGCGGACAGGGATGGGGAACTGAAGCTTTCTTT	CASSGQGWGTEAFF
TRBJ2-5	.	TRBV2	.	TGTGCCAGCAGTGAAGCGCTTCAGGGGAGAGGAGGGCAGTACTTC	CASSEALQGRGGQYF
TRBJ2-5	.	TRBV18	TRBD1	TGTGCCAGCTCACCACACCAAATTCGGGACAGGGGGACCCAGTACTTC	CASSPHQIRDRGTQYF
TRBJ1-5	few	TRBV28	.	TGTGCCAGCAGTCGGCGGGTCGGTCAAATTAGCAATCAGCCCCAGCATTTT	CASSRRVGQISNQPQHF
TRBJ1-4	.	TRBV4-3	.	TGCGCCAGCAGCCAAGATACGAGTTTTGAAAAACTGTTTTTT	CASSQDTSFEKLFF
TRBJ2-5	few	TRBV18	.	TGTGCCAGCTCACCAACCCCCTCGGGCGGTGAGACCCAGTACTTC	CASSPTPSGGETQYF
TRBJ1-1	few	TRBV7-9	.	TGTGCCAGCAGCCAATCCGGGACAACGGGACGGGCTTTCTTT	CASSQSGTTGRAFF
TRBJ2-7	few	TRBV6-6	TRBD1	TGTGCCAGCAGTTACCCTGGGACAGGGGCCAACGAGCAGTACTTC	CASSYPGTGANEQYF
TRBJ2-3	.	TRBV9	.	TGTGCCAGCAGTCCGCTGACTAGTTCGGATACGCAGTATTTT	CASSPLTSSDTQYF
TRBJ2-7	.	TRBV28	TRBD2	TGTGCCAGCAGACAAGGGGGACTAGCGGGAGGAAGAAACTACGAGCAGTACTTC	CASRQGGLAGGRNYEQYF
TRBJ1-1	.	TRBV4-3	TRBD1	TGCGCCAGCAGCCAAGAAGCAGGGGGGAACACTGAAGCTTTCTTT	CASSQEAGGNTEAFF
TRBJ2-7	few	TRBV7-3	.	TGTGCCAGCAGCTTTGGGACTGGACGCGAGCAGTACTTC	CASSFGTGREQYF
TRBJ1-2	few	TRBV28	.	TGTGCCAGCCAGGGCCGGATGGGCTACACCTTC	CASQGRMGYTF